This T cell receptor (beta chain) was captured by sequencing in a study of T cells after yellow fever vaccination. Overall study findings and caveats: Weaker, the secondary response had a peak occurring faster, on day 5 versus 15.

Each CDR3 protein is one row after TCRdb ran MiXCR on the 5' RACE reads. This sample has roughly 520,000 distinct CDR3 sequences, with 20% to 25% found just once. V lost 3 bases and J 7 bases, leaving 10 bases between the germline ends. The CDR3 runs to 12 residues. Per germline, CDR1 SGHRS and CDR2 YFSETQ. This clonotype was observed a handful of times. Its target is not known. The source material was PBMCs, sampled roughly 23 days after the first yellow fever vaccination. V usage is TRBV5-1 and J usage is TRBJ1-1; no definite D call. The receptor was isolated from a man between 18 and 35 years old who received the YFV17D yellow fever vaccine. The CDR3 protein is CASSWRWGEAFF. In nucleotides, the CDR3 is TGCGCCAGCAGCTGGCGGTGGGGTGAAGCTTTCTTT.